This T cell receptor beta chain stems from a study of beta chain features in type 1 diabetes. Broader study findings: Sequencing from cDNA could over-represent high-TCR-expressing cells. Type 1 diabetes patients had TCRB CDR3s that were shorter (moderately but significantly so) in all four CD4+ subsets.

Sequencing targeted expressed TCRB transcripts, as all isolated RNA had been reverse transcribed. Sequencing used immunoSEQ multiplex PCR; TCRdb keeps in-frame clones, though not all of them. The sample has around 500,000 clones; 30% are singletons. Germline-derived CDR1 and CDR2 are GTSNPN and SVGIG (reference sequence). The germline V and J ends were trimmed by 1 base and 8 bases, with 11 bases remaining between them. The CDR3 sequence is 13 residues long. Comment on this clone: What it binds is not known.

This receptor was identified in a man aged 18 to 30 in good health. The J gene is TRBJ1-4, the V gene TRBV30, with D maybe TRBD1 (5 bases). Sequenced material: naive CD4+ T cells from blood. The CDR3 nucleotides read TGTGCCTGGAGTGACCGGGGCAGGGAAAAACTGTTTTTT. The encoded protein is CAWSDRGREKLFF.